One T cell receptor beta chain is described in this entry. The antigen remains unidentified. The data originate from a study of cytomegalovirus exposure and HLA in healthy donors. Findings of the study overall: In a later analysis, common viral pathogens appeared linked to several of the most significant clusters.

All donors participated as healthy donors of bone marrow. V gave up 1 base and J gave up 5 bases, with 9 bases separating them. The CDR3 has 13 residues. Germline V lookup: CDR1 SEHNR, CDR2 FQNEAQ (reference sequence). The primer mix had 60 Vbeta and 13 Jbeta primers. Sequencing was performed with immunoSEQ multiplex PCR; in TCRdb, only in-frame clones are kept and a portion is missing. The sample includes around 170,000 clones, about four fifths of them seen just once. The clonotype comes from a boy aged 2 to 10 in good health and CMV-seronegative. Sequencing was carried out using PBMCs. The V call is TRBV7-9, the J call TRBJ2-7; perhaps TRBD1 as D (6 bases). The CDR3 bases are TGTGCCAGCAGCTTAGGGGGGCGGGACGAGCAGTACTTC. Its translation is CASSLGGRDEQYF.